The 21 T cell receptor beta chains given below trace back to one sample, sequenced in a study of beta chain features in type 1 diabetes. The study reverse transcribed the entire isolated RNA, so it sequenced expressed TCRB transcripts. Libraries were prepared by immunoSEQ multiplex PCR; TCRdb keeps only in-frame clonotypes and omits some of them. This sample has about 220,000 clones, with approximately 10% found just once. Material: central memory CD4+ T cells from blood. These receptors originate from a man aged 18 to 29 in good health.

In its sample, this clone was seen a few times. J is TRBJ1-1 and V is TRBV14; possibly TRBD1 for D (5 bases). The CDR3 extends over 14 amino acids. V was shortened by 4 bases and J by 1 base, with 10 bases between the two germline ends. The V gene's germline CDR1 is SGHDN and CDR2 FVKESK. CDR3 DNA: TGTGCCAGCAGCCCACGGGACTGGAACACTGAAGCTTTCTTT. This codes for CASSPRDWNTEAFF.

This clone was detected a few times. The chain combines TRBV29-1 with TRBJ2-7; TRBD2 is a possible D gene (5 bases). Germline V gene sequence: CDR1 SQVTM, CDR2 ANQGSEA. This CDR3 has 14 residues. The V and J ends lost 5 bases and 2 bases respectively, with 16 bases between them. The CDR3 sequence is CSVLPREGPYEQYF. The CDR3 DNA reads TGCAGCGTTCTGCCACGCGAGGGTCCCTACGAGCAGTACTTC.

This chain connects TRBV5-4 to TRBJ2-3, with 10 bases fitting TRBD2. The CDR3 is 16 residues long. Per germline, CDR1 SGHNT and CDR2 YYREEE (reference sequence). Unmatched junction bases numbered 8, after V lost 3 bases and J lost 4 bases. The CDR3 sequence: CASSSSSGRGPDTQYF. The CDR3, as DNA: TGTGCCAGCAGCTCGTCTAGCGGGAGAGGGCCAGATACGCAGTATTTT. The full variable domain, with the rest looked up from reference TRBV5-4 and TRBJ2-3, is ETGVTQSPTHLIKTRGQQVTLRCSSQSGHNTVSWYQQALGQGPQFIFQYYREEENGRGNFPPRFSGLQFPNYSSELNVNALELDDSALYLCASSSSSGRGPDTQYFGPGTRLTVL.

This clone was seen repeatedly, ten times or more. In DNA, the CDR3 is TGTGCCAGCAGCTTAAATCCGGCAGTACCAGATACGCAGTATTTT. This sequence encodes CASSLNPAVPDTQYF. J is TRBJ2-3 and V is TRBV7-2; D gene ambiguous. Germline V gene data show CDR1 as SGHTA and CDR2 as FQGNSA. Trimming removed 2 bases from V and 4 bases from J, with 13 bases in between. CDR3 length: 15 amino acids.

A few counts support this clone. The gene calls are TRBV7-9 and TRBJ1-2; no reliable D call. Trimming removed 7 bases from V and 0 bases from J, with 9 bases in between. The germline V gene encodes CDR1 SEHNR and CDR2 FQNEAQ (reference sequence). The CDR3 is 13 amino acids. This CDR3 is CASTQIPNYGYTF. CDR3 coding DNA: TGTGCCAGCACCCAAATTCCTAACTATGGCTACACCTTC.

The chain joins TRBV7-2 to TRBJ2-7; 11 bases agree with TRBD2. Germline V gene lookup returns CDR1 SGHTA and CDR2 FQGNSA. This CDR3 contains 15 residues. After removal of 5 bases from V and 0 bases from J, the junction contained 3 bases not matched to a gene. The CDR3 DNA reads TGTGCCAGCAGCGCTAGCGGGAGGTCCTCCTACGAGCAGTACTTC. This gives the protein CASSASGRSSYEQYF.

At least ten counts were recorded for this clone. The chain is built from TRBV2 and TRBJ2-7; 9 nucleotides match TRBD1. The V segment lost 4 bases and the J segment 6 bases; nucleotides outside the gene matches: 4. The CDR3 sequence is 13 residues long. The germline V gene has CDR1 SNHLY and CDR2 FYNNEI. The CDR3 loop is CASSARTGAEQYF. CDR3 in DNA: TGTGCCAGCAGTGCCAGGACAGGGGCCGAGCAGTACTTC.

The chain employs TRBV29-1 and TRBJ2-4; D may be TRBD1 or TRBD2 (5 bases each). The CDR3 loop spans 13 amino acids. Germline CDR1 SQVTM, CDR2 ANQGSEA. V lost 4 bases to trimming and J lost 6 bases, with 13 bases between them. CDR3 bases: TGCAGCGTTGTAGGGGACGGCCTAAACATTCAGTACTTC. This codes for CSVVGDGLNIQYF.

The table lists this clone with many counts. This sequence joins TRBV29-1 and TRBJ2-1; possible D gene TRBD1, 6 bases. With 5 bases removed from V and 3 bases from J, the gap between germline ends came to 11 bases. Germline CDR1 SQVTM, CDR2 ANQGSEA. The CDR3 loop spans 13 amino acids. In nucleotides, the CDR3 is TGCAGCGTTAGACAGGACCGCTACAATGAGCAGTTCTTC. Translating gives CSVRQDRYNEQFF.

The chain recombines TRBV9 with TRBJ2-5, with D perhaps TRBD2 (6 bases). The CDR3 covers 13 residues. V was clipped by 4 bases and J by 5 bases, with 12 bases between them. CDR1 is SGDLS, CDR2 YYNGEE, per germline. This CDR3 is CASSPGGTETQYF. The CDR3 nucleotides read TGTGCCAGCAGCCCTGGGGGGACGGAGACCCAGTACTTC.

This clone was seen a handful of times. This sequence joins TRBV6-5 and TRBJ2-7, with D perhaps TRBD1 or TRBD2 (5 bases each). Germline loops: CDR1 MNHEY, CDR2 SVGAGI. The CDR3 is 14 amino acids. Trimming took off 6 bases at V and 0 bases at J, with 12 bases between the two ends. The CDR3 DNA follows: TGTGCCAGCAGACGGGACCCGAGCTCCTACGAGCAGTACTTC. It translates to CASRRDPSSYEQYF.

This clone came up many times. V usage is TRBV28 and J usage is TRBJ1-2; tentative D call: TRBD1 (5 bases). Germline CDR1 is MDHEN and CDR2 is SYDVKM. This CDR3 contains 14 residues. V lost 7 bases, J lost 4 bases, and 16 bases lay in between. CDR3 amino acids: CASKAGGNVYGYTF. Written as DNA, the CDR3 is TGTGCCAGCAAGGCCGGGGGAAATGTCTATGGCTACACCTTC.

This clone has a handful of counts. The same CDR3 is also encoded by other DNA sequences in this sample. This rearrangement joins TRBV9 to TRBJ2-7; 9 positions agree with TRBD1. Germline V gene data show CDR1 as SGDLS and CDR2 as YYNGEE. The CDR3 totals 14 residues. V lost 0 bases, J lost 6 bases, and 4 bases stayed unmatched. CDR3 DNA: TGTGCCAGCAGCGTAGAGGGACAGGGAAGCGAGCAGTACTTC. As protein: CASSVEGQGSEQYF.

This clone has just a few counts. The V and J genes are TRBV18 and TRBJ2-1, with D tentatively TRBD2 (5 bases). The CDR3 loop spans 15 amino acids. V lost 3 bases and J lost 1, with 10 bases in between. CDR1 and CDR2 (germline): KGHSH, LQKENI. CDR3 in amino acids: CASSPGSESYNEQFF. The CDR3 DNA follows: TGTGCCAGCTCACCGGGGAGCGAGTCCTACAATGAGCAGTTCTTC.

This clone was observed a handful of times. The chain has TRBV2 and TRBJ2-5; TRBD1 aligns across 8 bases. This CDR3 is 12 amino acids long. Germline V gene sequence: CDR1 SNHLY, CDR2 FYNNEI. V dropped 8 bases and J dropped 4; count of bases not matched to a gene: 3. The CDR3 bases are TGTGCCAGCTCGGACAGGGCAGAGACCCAGTACTTC. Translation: CASSDRAETQYF.

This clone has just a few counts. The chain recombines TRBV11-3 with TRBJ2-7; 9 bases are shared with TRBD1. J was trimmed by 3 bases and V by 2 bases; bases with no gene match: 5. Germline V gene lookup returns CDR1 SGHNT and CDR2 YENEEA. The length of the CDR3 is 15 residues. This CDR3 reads CASSLLGTGNYEQYF. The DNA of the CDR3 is TGTGCCAGCAGCTTACTGGGGACAGGGAACTACGAGCAGTACTTC.

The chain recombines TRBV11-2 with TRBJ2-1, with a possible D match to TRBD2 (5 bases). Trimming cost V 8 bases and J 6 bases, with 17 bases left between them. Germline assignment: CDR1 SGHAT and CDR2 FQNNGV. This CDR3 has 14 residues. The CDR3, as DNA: TGTGCCAGCGGACCCTCGGGGTCCCGCAATGAGCAGTTCTTC. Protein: CASGPSGSRNEQFF.

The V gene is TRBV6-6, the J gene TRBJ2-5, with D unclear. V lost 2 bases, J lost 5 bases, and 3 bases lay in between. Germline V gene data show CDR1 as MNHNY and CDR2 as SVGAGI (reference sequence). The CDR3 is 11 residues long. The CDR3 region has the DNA TGTGCCAGCAGTTACCTGGAGACCCAGTACTTC. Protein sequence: CASSYLETQYF.

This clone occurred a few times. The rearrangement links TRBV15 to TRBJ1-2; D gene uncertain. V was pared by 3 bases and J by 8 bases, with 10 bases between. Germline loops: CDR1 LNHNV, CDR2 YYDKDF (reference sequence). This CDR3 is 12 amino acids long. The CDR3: CATSRDERGYTF. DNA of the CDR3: TGTGCCACCAGCAGGGACGAGCGCGGCTACACCTTC.

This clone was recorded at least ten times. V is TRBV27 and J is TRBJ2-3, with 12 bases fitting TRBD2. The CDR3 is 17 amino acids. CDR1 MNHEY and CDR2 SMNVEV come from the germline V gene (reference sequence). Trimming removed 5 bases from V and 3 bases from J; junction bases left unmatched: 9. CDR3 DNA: TGTGCCAGCAGTCTCCTGACTAGCGGGAGTTGGACAGATACGCAGTATTTT. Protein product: CASSLLTSGSWTDTQYF.

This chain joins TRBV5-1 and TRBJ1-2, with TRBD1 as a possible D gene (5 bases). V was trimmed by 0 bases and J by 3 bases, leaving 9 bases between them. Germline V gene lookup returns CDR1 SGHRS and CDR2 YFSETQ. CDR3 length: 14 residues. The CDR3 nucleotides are TGCGCCAGCAGCTTGGACAGGCCGGACTATGGCTACACCTTC. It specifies CASSLDRPDYGYTF.